The clone carrying this T cell receptor (beta chain) has just a few counts. Antigen: not known. V gave up 5 bases and J gave up 6 bases; unmatched junction bases: 7. The CDR3 runs to 13 residues. From germline, CDR1 is LNHDA and CDR2 SQIVND (reference sequence). The data were obtained in a study of T-cell memory formation after mild COVID-19. Study-level findings and limits: A balance of CD4 and CD8 characterized clones contracting day 15 to 85, whereas later expanders leaned CD4+.

TCRdb reprocessed the 5' RACE reads via MiXCR and lists one record per CDR3 protein. The sample yields about 350,000 distinct CDR3 sequences, roughly 13% seen once. Source material: PBMCs or a T cell subset sorted from them (not recorded which). This chain connects TRBV19 to TRBJ2-7, with 7 bases matching TRBD1. This clonotype was sampled from a man in his late teens or twenties who had mild COVID-19 (a few samples of this study predate the infection). Cell type and time point are not known. The CDR3 sequence: CASSFRQGAEQYV. CDR3 in DNA: TGTGCCAGTAGTTTCCGACAGGGTGCCGAGCAGTACGTC.